A single sample is the source of the 15 T cell receptor beta chains below, sequenced in a study of blood T cell repertoires in COVID-19. Repertoires were generated with immunoSEQ multiplex PCR, while TCRdb's copy carries only in-frame clones and drops some. This table holds 75,000 or so clones, 80% to 85% found once. Sequenced input: peripheral blood. These receptors were collected from a man over 45 with acute or convalescent COVID-19.

This chain uses TRBV19 with TRBJ1-5; perhaps TRBD1 as D (5 bases). Trimming removed 5 bases from V and 6 bases from J, with 17 bases in between. CDR1 LNHDA and CDR2 SQIVND come from the germline V gene (reference sequence). The CDR3 totals 15 residues. The CDR3 region is CASSAALGGAQPQHF. The CDR3 nucleotides read TGTGCCAGTAGTGCGGCACTGGGGGGTGCTCAGCCCCAGCATTTT.

The chain uses TRBV5-5 and TRBJ2-7; weak D call: TRBD2 (7 bases). Germline CDR1 SGHKS, CDR2 YYEKEE (reference sequence). V was cut by 0 bases and J by 3 bases, with 13 bases left in between. CDR3 length: 15 amino acids. CDR3 sequence: CASSLAGGPLYEQYF. The CDR3 DNA follows: TGTGCCAGCAGCTTGGCCGGGGGGCCTCTCTACGAGCAGTACTTC.

This clone is a singleton in its sample. The chain's CDR3 is CASSQQSGGLQETQYF. The CDR3 nucleotides read TGTGCCAGCAGCCAACAAAGCGGGGGCCTCCAAGAGACCCAGTACTTC. The rearrangement links TRBV4-2 to TRBJ2-5, with 8 bases lining up with TRBD2. This CDR3 is 16 amino acids long. Germline trimming cut 2 bases from V and 1 base from J; bases unmatched to any gene: 6. Germline-derived CDR1 and CDR2 are LGHNA and YNFKEQ.

This rearrangement joins TRBV7-9 to TRBJ2-5; TRBD2 matches at 8 bases. The length of the CDR3 is 13 residues. The junction had 2 bases not matched to a gene; V was cut back by 4 bases and J by 4 bases. CDR1 and CDR2 from the germline V gene are SEHNR and FQNEAQ (reference sequence). The CDR3 protein is CASSYLAGETQYF. CDR3 nucleotide sequence: TGTGCCAGCAGCTATCTAGCGGGAGAGACCCAGTACTTC. The variable domain in full, completed from reference TRBV7-9 and TRBJ2-5, reads DTGVSQNPRHKITKRGQNVTFRCDPISEHNRLYWYRQTLGQGPEFLTYFQNEAQLEKSRLLSDRFSAERPKGSFSTLEIQRTEQGDSAMYLCASSYLAGETQYFGPGTRLLVL.

The chain has TRBV11-2 and TRBJ1-2; 10 nucleotides match TRBD1. Germline CDR1 and CDR2: SGHAT and FQNNGV. CDR3 size: 13 residues. Trimming took 5 bases from V and 6 from J; bases not matched to a gene: 3. In DNA, the CDR3 is TGTGCCAGCAGCCTAGGACAGGGGGATGGCTACACCTTC. Protein: CASSLGQGDGYTF. The entire variable domain, with the rest obtained from reference TRBV11-2 and TRBJ1-2, is as follows: EAGVAQSPRYKIIEKRQSVAFWCNPISGHATLYWYQQILGQGPKLLIQFQNNGVVDDSQLPKDRFSAERLKGVDSTLKIQPAKLEDSAVYLCASSLGQGDGYTFGSGTRLTVV.

This chain uses TRBV6-5 with TRBJ2-2; D gene uncertain. Per germline, CDR1 MNHEY and CDR2 SVGAGI. The CDR3 has 13 amino acids. V was clipped by 2 bases and J by 7 bases, with 8 bases between them. This CDR3 reads CASSYPTGGELFF. The CDR3 region has the DNA TGTGCCAGCAGTTACCCAACTGGCGGGGAGCTGTTTTTT.

The J gene is TRBJ2-5, the V gene TRBV3-1 (or the pseudogene TRBV3-2); TRBD2 aligns across 10 bases. The germline V gene encodes CDR1 LGHDT and CDR2 YNNKEL (reference sequence). The CDR3 has 14 amino acids. J was trimmed by 5 bases and V by 4 bases; bases with no gene match: 4. DNA of the CDR3: TGTGCCAGCAGCCCGGTTAGCGGGGGGGAGACCCAGTACTTC. Translated, it gives CASSPVSGGETQYF.

The chain links TRBV25-1 to TRBJ2-7, with a possible D match to TRBD2 (5 bases). Germline lookup yields CDR1 MGHDK and CDR2 SYGVNS. The CDR3 is 13 amino acids. Trimming left V 6 bases short and J 7 bases short, with 16 bases between. CDR3 DNA: TGTGCCAGCAGCTCCCAAGCGCTAGCTGAGCAGTACTTC. This encodes CASSSQALAEQYF.

The J gene is TRBJ2-4, the V gene TRBV6-2 or TRBV6-3; possibly TRBD1 for D (5 bases). This CDR3 is built from 15 residues. Germline V CDR1 and CDR2: MNHEY, SVGEGT. V lost 0 bases and J 2 bases, leaving 8 bases between the germline ends. In DNA, the CDR3 is TGTGCCAGCAGTTACTCGGACACTTCCAAAAACATTCAGTACTTC. Translating gives CASSYSDTSKNIQYF.

V gene TRBV6-2 or TRBV6-3 combines with J gene TRBJ2-2; unclear D gene. The CDR3 has 15 amino acids. Per the germline V gene, CDR1 is MNHEY and CDR2 is SVGEGT. V was shortened by 5 bases and J by 5 bases, with 15 bases between the two germline ends. The CDR3 loop reads CASSLKVAATGELFF. In nucleotides, the CDR3 is TGTGCCAGCAGTCTAAAGGTTGCGGCTACCGGGGAGCTGTTTTTT.

This clone came up once. V is TRBV18 and J is TRBJ1-2; D perhaps matches TRBD1 (5 bases). This CDR3 contains 14 residues. V was trimmed by 6 bases and J by 4 bases, leaving 15 bases between them. Germline V gives CDR1 KGHSH, CDR2 LQKENI. DNA for the CDR3: TGTGCCAGCTCCCAGTCGCAGGGAAGCTATGGCTACACCTTC. Protein sequence: CASSQSQGSYGYTF. Full variable domain (rest looked up from reference TRBV18 and TRBJ1-2): NAGVMQNPRHLVRRRGQEARLRCSPMKGHSHVYWYRQLPEEGLKFMVYLQKENIIDESGMPKERFSAEFPKEGPSILRIQQVVRGDSAAYFCASSQSQGSYGYTFGSGTRLTVV.

J is TRBJ2-7 and V is TRBV11-2; D may be TRBD1 (7 bases). Germline CDR1 reads SGHAT; CDR2 reads FQNNGV. There are 17 residues in the CDR3. Trimming shortened V by 5 bases and J by 1 base, and 21 bases separated the two germline ends. The CDR3 DNA is TGTGCCAGCAGCCTCCCGAGGGGGGACAGCCATTCCTACGAGCAGTACTTC. Its protein product is CASSLPRGDSHSYEQYF. The variable domain in full, with the rest retrieved from reference TRBV11-2 and TRBJ2-7, is EAGVAQSPRYKIIEKRQSVAFWCNPISGHATLYWYQQILGQGPKLLIQFQNNGVVDDSQLPKDRFSAERLKGVDSTLKIQPAKLEDSAVYLCASSLPRGDSHSYEQYFGPGTRLTVT.

The chain links TRBV7-9 to TRBJ2-5; D perhaps matches TRBD2 (5 bases). The CDR3 sequence is 13 residues long. Looked up from germline, CDR1 is SEHNR and CDR2 is FQNEAQ (reference sequence). Trimming shortened V by 8 bases and J by 4 bases, and 14 bases separated the two germline ends. The CDR3 sequence: CASFQDWGETQYF. CDR3 DNA: TGTGCCAGCTTCCAGGACTGGGGAGAGACCCAGTACTTC.

This clone is classed as medium-sized. The chain couples TRBV5-4 to TRBJ2-2, with a possible D match to TRBD1 (6 bases). The CDR3 has 15 amino acids. V lost 4 bases to trimming and J lost 4 bases, with 14 bases between them. Germline V gives CDR1 SGHNT, CDR2 YYREEE (reference sequence). CDR3 in amino acids: CASSPAGVVTGELFF. CDR3 DNA: TGTGCCAGCAGCCCGGCAGGGGTTGTCACCGGGGAGCTGTTTTTT.

V gene TRBV6-4 combines with J gene TRBJ2-3; D unclear. V was pared by 2 bases and J by 3 bases, with 3 bases between. Germline V lookup: CDR1 MRHNA, CDR2 SNTAGT. The CDR3 contains 12 residues. CDR3 nucleotides: TGTGCCAGCAGTGACGAGACAGATACGCAGTATTTT. Translating it yields CASSDETDTQYF.